Each of the 20 T cell receptor beta chains below was sequenced from the same sample in a study of shared clonotypes between healthy human individuals. TCRdb's table, derived via immunoSEQ multiplex PCR, lists solely in-frame clones and lacks some. The sample shows over 2 million clones, approximately 95% of them seen only once. The sequencing sample was made of naive CD4+ T cells sorted from blood. Documented subset: CD45RA+ positively selected. The origin of the receptors is a man aged 18-30 years in good health.

The V call is TRBV27, the J call TRBJ2-7, with 11 bases lining up with TRBD2. V shed 3 bases and J 3 bases; nucleotides not matched to a gene: 4. CDR1 is MNHEY and CDR2 is SMNVEV in the germline V gene (reference sequence). CDR3 length: 15 residues. The CDR3 DNA follows: TGTGCCAGCAGTTTTAAGCTAGCGGGAGGCTACGAGCAGTACTTC. Its protein product is CASSFKLAGGYEQYF.

The table lists this clone with many counts. This chain connects TRBV5-4 to TRBJ1-1, with 7 positions matching TRBD1. Trimming removed 9 bases from V and 0 bases from J; junction bases left unmatched: 2. The CDR3 consists of 12 residues. Per germline, CDR1 SGHNT and CDR2 YYREEE (reference sequence). The CDR3 DNA reads as TGTGCCATCGGGACAGTGAACACTGAAGCTTTCTTT. Protein product: CAIGTVNTEAFF.

This rearrangement joins TRBV5-1 to TRBJ2-1; D remains ambiguous. The V gene's germline CDR1 is SGHRS and CDR2 YFSETQ. The CDR3 runs to 13 residues. The ends were cut back, 3 bases at V and 6 bases at J, with 10 bases in the middle. CDR3 DNA: TGCGCCAGCAGCTCGGTGGGTAGCAATGAGCAGTTCTTC. Its protein is CASSSVGSNEQFF.

With respect to this clone: In the same sample, other DNA sequences code for this CDR3. This chain connects TRBV18 to TRBJ1-3, with 9 bases that match TRBD1. This CDR3 region has 14 residues. With V trimmed by 4 bases and J by 4 bases, 2 bases remained unmatched. CDR1 and CDR2 (germline): KGHSH, LQKENI. The CDR3 here is CASSRDRAGNTIYF. For the CDR3, the DNA is TGTGCCAGCTCACGGGACAGGGCCGGAAACACCATATATTTT.

This chain joins TRBV28 and TRBJ2-7; tentatively, D is TRBD1 (6 bases). Germline lookup yields CDR1 MDHEN and CDR2 SYDVKM. This CDR3 comprises 14 residues. The V end was cut by 5 bases, the J end by 3 bases, with 14 bases between. CDR3 amino acids: CASSPLTGLYEQYF. CDR3 nucleotides: TGTGCCAGCAGTCCTCTGACAGGACTCTACGAGCAGTACTTC.

The chain couples TRBV19 to TRBJ2-7, with 9 positions matching TRBD2. The J segment lost 5 bases and the V segment lost 4 bases, leaving 9 bases of the junction unmatched. Looked up from germline, CDR1 is LNHDA and CDR2 is SQIVND (reference sequence). The CDR3 length is 15 residues. In DNA, the CDR3 is TGTGCCAGTAGTAACAGGGCTAGCGGGGTCAACGAGCAGTACTTC. As protein: CASSNRASGVNEQYF.

The chain is built from TRBV7-8 and TRBJ1-2, with D perhaps matching TRBD1 (5 bases). CDR1 is SGHVS, CDR2 FQNEAQ, per germline. This CDR3 region has 14 residues. V shed 1 base and J shed 5 bases, with 11 bases lying between them. The CDR3 sequence: CASSLERGWYGYTF. The CDR3 DNA sequence: TGTGCCAGCAGCTTAGAGCGGGGCTGGTATGGCTACACCTTC.

V gene TRBV19 combines with J gene TRBJ1-2; perhaps TRBD1 as D (5 bases). This CDR3 is built from 13 residues. V was pared by 5 bases and J by 8 bases, with 15 bases between. Germline lookup yields CDR1 LNHDA and CDR2 SQIVND (reference sequence). The DNA for the CDR3 is TGTGCCAGTAGTGTGTATTCAGGGAACGGCTACACCTTC. This sequence encodes CASSVYSGNGYTF.

CDR3 in DNA: TGTGCCAGCAGTTATTTGACTGAAAAACTGTTTTTT. Residues: CASSYLTEKLFF. The V call is TRBV5-4, the J call TRBJ1-4; no clear D gene. CDR3 length equals 12 residues. CDR1 is SGHNT, CDR2 YYREEE, per germline (reference sequence). Between the trimmed V and J ends, which lost 5 bases and 7 bases, there was a span of 9 bases.

The gene calls are TRBV5-1 and TRBJ2-5; 15 bases map to TRBD2. Germline loops: CDR1 SGHRS, CDR2 YFSETQ. Trimming cost V 4 bases and J 0 bases; bases outside gene matches: 16. The CDR3 loop spans 21 amino acids. CDR3 nucleotide sequence: TGCGCCAGCAGCAGGGACGGTGGGACTAGCGGGAGGAGGTCGTACCAAGAGACCCAGTACTTC. Translation: CASSRDGGTSGRRSYQETQYF.

The chain employs TRBV28 and TRBJ1-5; D call uncertain. Per germline, CDR1 MDHEN and CDR2 SYDVKM. V lost 2 bases, J lost 3 bases, and 11 bases lay in between. The CDR3 spans 15 residues. DNA for the CDR3: TGTGCCAGCAGTTTAAGGCGGGAGGCCAATCAGCCCCAGCATTTT. Translated: CASSLRREANQPQHF.

This rearrangement joins TRBV5-1 to TRBJ2-7; no clear D gene. Trimming took off 0 bases at V and 5 bases at J, with 18 bases between the two ends. The length of the CDR3 is 16 residues. Germline V CDR1 and CDR2: SGHRS, YFSETQ. The CDR3 region is CASSLGSGSHLNEQYF. The CDR3 nucleotides are TGCGCCAGCAGCTTGGGGTCCGGATCCCACCTTAACGAGCAGTACTTC.

The chain joins TRBV30 to TRBJ1-4; 7 nucleotides align to TRBD1. CDR1 and CDR2 (germline): GTSNPN, SVGIG (reference sequence). V shed 0 bases and J 3 bases; nucleotides not matched to a gene: 10. This CDR3 is 17 amino acids long. The CDR3 reads CAWSVAPTGEANEKLFF. As DNA, the CDR3 is TGTGCCTGGAGTGTAGCCCCCACAGGGGAGGCTAATGAAAAACTGTTTTTT.

This clone appeared once. The chain carries TRBV7-2 and TRBJ2-4, with 9 bases lining up with TRBD1. Unmatched junction bases numbered 5, after V lost 4 bases and J lost 7 bases. Germline values: CDR1 SGHTA, CDR2 FQGNSA. This CDR3 is 14 amino acids long. The CDR3 coding sequence is TGTGCCAGCAGCTCGGGACAGGGAGGGAACATTCAGTACTTC. This sequence encodes CASSSGQGGNIQYF.

The V and J genes are TRBV11-2 and TRBJ1-1, with TRBD1 identical over 7 bases. Germline CDR1 SGHAT, CDR2 FQNNGV. V shed 5 bases, J shed 0 bases, and the junction held 15 bases outside the gene matches. This CDR3 has 18 residues. The CDR3 spells CASSEPLRDSRMNTEAFF. In DNA form, the CDR3 reads TGTGCCAGCAGCGAACCCTTGCGGGACAGCAGGATGAACACTGAAGCTTTCTTT.

This clone was counted at least ten times. V and J are TRBV10-3 and TRBJ1-2; 9 bases are shared with TRBD1. The CDR3 is 13 amino acids. V gave up 3 bases and J gave up 7 bases; unmatched junction bases: 3. In germline, CDR1 is ENHRY, CDR2 SYGVKD. CDR3 DNA: TGTGCCATCAGTGATGGGACAGGGCTTGGCTACACCTTC. Translation: CAISDGTGLGYTF.

CDR3 bases: TGTGCTAGTGGTTTGGTAGGGACAGCAAATTTTATGGGGTACACCTTC. Its translation: CASGLVGTANFMGYTF. This sequence joins TRBV12-5 and TRBJ1-2; 7 nucleotides match TRBD1. The CDR3 loop spans 16 amino acids. From germline, CDR1 is LGHNT and CDR2 FRNRAP. V was pared by 0 bases and J by 11 bases, with 15 bases of the junction left unmatched.

In this sample, this clone turned up once. The chain links TRBV7-9 to TRBJ2-1; no reliable D call. Trimming pared 8 bases from V and 0 bases from J, leaving 11 bases between. The V gene's germline CDR1 is SEHNR and CDR2 FQNEAQ (reference sequence). The CDR3 has 14 residues. The CDR3 region has the DNA TGTGCCAGCCTAGTATCGAGCTCCTACAATGAGCAGTTCTTC. It encodes CASLVSSSYNEQFF.

Only one count was recorded for this clone. This chain links TRBV5-4 with TRBJ2-5; perhaps TRBD1 as D (7 bases). V lost 4 bases and J lost 5, with 15 bases in between. This CDR3 region has 14 residues. Germline V CDR1 and CDR2: SGHNT, YYREEE (reference sequence). The CDR3 DNA reads as TGTGCCAGCAGCACCTCGACAGGGAGGGAGACCCAGTACTTC. It yields the protein CASSTSTGRETQYF.

The chain links TRBV19 to TRBJ2-2; TRBD2 might be the D (6 bases). The CDR3 covers 16 residues. Germline CDR1 and CDR2: LNHDA and SQIVND (reference sequence). The V end was cut by 7 bases, the J end by 0 bases, with 15 bases between. CDR3 bases: TGTGCCAGTATGGACTACCCTAATTCGAACACCGGGGAGCTGTTTTTT. Translation gives CASMDYPNSNTGELFF.